Presented here are 17 T cell receptor beta chains from one specimen sequenced in a study of neoadjuvant anti-PD-1 for oral cavity cancer. Using immunoSEQ multiplex PCR, the repertoire was profiled, and TCRdb retains in-frame clones only, with some absent. Of more than 15,000 clones listed, about two thirds are singletons. The sequencing here drew on PBMCs, taken before nivolumab (anti-PD-1) treatment. All receptors come from a person aged 40 to 85 with oral cavity squamous cell carcinoma.

The chain employs TRBV7-9 and TRBJ2-3; 11 bases align to TRBD2. Germline-derived CDR1 and CDR2 are SEHNR and FQNEAQ (reference sequence). J was trimmed by 0 bases and V by 4 bases; bases with no gene match: 3. CDR3 length: 16 residues. CDR3 DNA: TGTGCCAGCAGCTGGGGACTAGCGGCAAGCACAGATACGCAGTATTTT. It is translated as CASSWGLAASTDTQYF.

The chain links TRBV7-9 to TRBJ1-1; D call uncertain. This CDR3 region has 14 residues. CDR1 and CDR2 (germline): SEHNR, FQNEAQ (reference sequence). Trimming shortened V by 2 bases and J by 5 bases, and 12 bases separated the two germline ends. The CDR3 loop reads CASSLNPGATEAFF. The CDR3 nucleotides read TGTGCCAGCAGCTTAAATCCAGGTGCTACTGAAGCTTTCTTT.

The chain combines TRBV7-9 with TRBJ2-7; D perhaps matches TRBD1 (6 bases). CDR3 length: 12 residues. The V end lost 1 base, the J end lost 9 bases, and 10 bases lay between the germline ends. Germline V gives CDR1 SEHNR, CDR2 FQNEAQ (reference sequence). The CDR3 is CASSLEGVGQYF. The CDR3 DNA reads as TGTGCCAGCAGCTTAGAGGGGGTTGGGCAGTACTTC.

This clone was detected a few times. The chain employs TRBV6-5 and TRBJ1-2; D perhaps matches TRBD1 (5 bases). CDR3 length: 12 amino acids. Per germline, CDR1 MNHEY and CDR2 SVGAGI. V dropped 6 bases and J dropped 8 bases, with 13 bases sitting between them. The CDR3 reads CASSRDQWGYTF. The CDR3 nucleotides are TGTGCCAGCAGCAGGGACCAGTGGGGCTACACCTTC.

The rearrangement joins TRBV6-6 to TRBJ2-7; D could derive from TRBD1 or TRBD2 (5 bases each). The CDR3 is 13 amino acids. V was clipped by 6 bases and J by 2 bases, with 11 bases between them. Germline V gene data show CDR1 as MNHNY and CDR2 as SVGAGI (reference sequence). The CDR3 region has the DNA TGTGCCAGCAGCGGGACCGGGACCTACGAGCAGTACTTC. This encodes CASSGTGTYEQYF.

V is TRBV11-2 and J is TRBJ1-2; tentative D call: TRBD1 (6 bases). CDR1 and CDR2 from the germline V gene are SGHAT and FQNNGV. The CDR3 totals 14 residues. V was shortened by 0 bases and J by 6 bases, with 11 bases between the two germline ends. The CDR3 nucleotides are TGTGCCAGCAGCTTAGATGCAGGGGTTAATGGCTACACCTTC. This codes for CASSLDAGVNGYTF.

The chain uses TRBV29-1 and TRBJ2-5; perhaps TRBD1 as D (6 bases). CDR3 length: 13 residues. Trimming shortened V by 7 bases and J by 1 base, and 13 bases separated the two germline ends. Per the germline V gene, CDR1 is SQVTM and CDR2 is ANQGSEA. Here the CDR3 reads CSASQGIQETQYF. In DNA, the CDR3 is TGCAGCGCTTCACAGGGAATCCAAGAGACCCAGTACTTC. Looking up the rest from reference TRBV29-1 and TRBJ2-5 gives the full variable domain: SAVISQKPSRDICQRGTSLTIQCQVDSQVTMMFWYRQQPGQSLTLIATANQGSEATYESGFVIDKFPISRPNLTFSTLTVSNMSPEDSSIYLCSASQGIQETQYFGPGTRLLVL.

The CDR3 region is CASSSNSLSTDTQYF. CDR3 in DNA: TGTGCCAGCAGCTCAAACAGTCTCAGCACAGATACGCAGTATTTT. The J gene is TRBJ2-3, the V gene TRBV11-2, with D unresolved. Germline CDR1 reads SGHAT; CDR2 reads FQNNGV. The CDR3 contains 15 residues. Between the trimmed V and J ends, which lost 4 bases and 0 bases, there was a span of 11 bases. The variable domain in full, with the rest retrieved from reference TRBV11-2 and TRBJ2-3, is EAGVAQSPRYKIIEKRQSVAFWCNPISGHATLYWYQQILGQGPKLLIQFQNNGVVDDSQLPKDRFSAERLKGVDSTLKIQPAKLEDSAVYLCASSSNSLSTDTQYFGPGTRLTVL.

This sequence joins TRBV27 and TRBJ2-1; 7 bases align to TRBD1. This CDR3 contains 16 residues. V shed 5 bases and J 2 bases; nucleotides not matched to a gene: 9. The germline V gene has CDR1 MNHEY and CDR2 SMNVEV (reference sequence). The CDR3 DNA reads as TGTGCCAGCAGTAACGACAGGGCCGGAGCCTACAATGAGCAGTTCTTC. This gives the protein CASSNDRAGAYNEQFF.

This chain uses TRBV5-1 with TRBJ2-7, with 9 bases that match TRBD2. The CDR3 spans 18 residues. Looked up from germline, CDR1 is SGHRS and CDR2 is YFSETQ. V dropped 4 bases and J dropped 0; count of bases not matched to a gene: 14. The CDR3: CASSPDGLAGALSYEQYF. In DNA form, the CDR3 reads TGCGCCAGCAGCCCCGACGGGTTAGCGGGAGCCCTCTCCTACGAGCAGTACTTC.

This sequence joins TRBV10-2 and TRBJ2-7; 9 bases agree with TRBD1. With 6 bases clipped from V and 7 bases from J, the junction kept 7 bases outside the gene matches. The CDR3 runs to 13 residues. Germline CDR1 reads WSHSY; CDR2 reads SAAADI. For the CDR3, the DNA is TGCGCCAGCAGACCACAGGGGGCGGGAGAGCAGTACTTC. Its protein is CASRPQGAGEQYF.

Here the CDR3 DNA reads TGCGCCAGCAGCCGGACAGGGGGCTGGAGTGAAAAACTGTTTTTT. Its translation is CASSRTGGWSEKLFF. The chain couples TRBV4-1 to TRBJ1-4; TRBD1 aligns across 11 bases. V shed 4 bases and J 7 bases; nucleotides not matched to a gene: 5. The CDR3 consists of 15 residues. The germline CDR1 and CDR2 sequences are MGHRA and YSYEKL.

The chain links TRBV25-1 to TRBJ2-3; tentative D call: TRBD1 (6 bases). Trimming pared 5 bases from V and 2 bases from J, leaving 20 bases between. Germline V gene lookup returns CDR1 MGHDK and CDR2 SYGVNS. This CDR3 is built from 17 residues. CDR3 DNA: TGTGCCAGCAGTATCTCCCGGGACACCCGCCACACAGATACGCAGTATTTT. Amino acids: CASSISRDTRHTDTQYF.

The V call is TRBV7-2, the J call TRBJ2-1; 10 bases align to TRBD2. CDR1 and CDR2 (germline): SGHTA, FQGNSA. V was clipped by 5 bases and J by 10 bases; unmatched bases: 8. CDR3 size: 14 residues. The CDR3: CASSGRTSGREQFF. CDR3 in DNA: TGTGCCAGCAGCGGACGGACTAGCGGAAGAGAGCAGTTCTTC.

This chain joins TRBV9 and TRBJ2-3; a weak D match, TRBD1 (5 bases). Trimming removed 0 bases from V and 2 bases from J, with 13 bases in between. The CDR3 is 16 amino acids. Germline CDR1 and CDR2: SGDLS and YYNGEE. CDR3 nucleotide sequence: TGTGCCAGCAGCGTAGTCTTTGACAGCCCCACAGATACGCAGTATTTT. The encoded protein is CASSVVFDSPTDTQYF.

The chain recombines TRBV6-6 with TRBJ2-3; 9 positions match TRBD1. The CDR3 is made up of 16 amino acids. Germline V gene data show CDR1 as MNHNY and CDR2 as SVGAGI (reference sequence). Losses at the gene ends were 5 bases for V and 9 bases for J; bases not matched to a gene: 15. CDR3 DNA: TGTGCCAGCAGTGTACTACAGGGGGCGCAGATGGAGACGCAGTATTTT. Amino acids: CASSVLQGAQMETQYF.

V is TRBV28 and J is TRBJ1-2, with D maybe TRBD1 (5 bases). The CDR3 is made up of 12 amino acids. V was clipped by 5 bases and J by 4 bases, with 8 bases between them. CDR1 is MDHEN, CDR2 SYDVKM, per germline. The CDR3 reads CASSQGGYGYTF. The CDR3 DNA sequence: TGTGCCAGCAGTCAGGGTGGCTATGGCTACACCTTC.